The clone carrying this TCR beta chain was recorded at least ten times. The sample originates from a study of blood T cells in healthy people across ages. V was trimmed by 4 bases and J by 2 bases, leaving 6 bases between them. CDR3 length: 12 residues. Healthy Caucasian individuals from Russia aged roughly 6 to 100 served as donors. Alongside a J-beta primer mix, a sample-barcoded 5' primer served in a second PCR lasting 7 to 11 cycles. TCRdb processed the 5' RACE reads anew with MiXCR; each CDR3 protein has one entry. The sample holds about 1.6 million distinct CDR3 sequences, roughly a third seen once.

Source material: blood. The chain employs TRBV12-3 or TRBV12-4 and TRBJ2-7; D not resolved. The clonotype comes from a woman between 25 and 40 years old in good health. The CDR3 DNA reads as TGTGCCAGCAGTTACTCGGCCTACGAGCAGTACTTC. This codes for CASSYSAYEQYF.